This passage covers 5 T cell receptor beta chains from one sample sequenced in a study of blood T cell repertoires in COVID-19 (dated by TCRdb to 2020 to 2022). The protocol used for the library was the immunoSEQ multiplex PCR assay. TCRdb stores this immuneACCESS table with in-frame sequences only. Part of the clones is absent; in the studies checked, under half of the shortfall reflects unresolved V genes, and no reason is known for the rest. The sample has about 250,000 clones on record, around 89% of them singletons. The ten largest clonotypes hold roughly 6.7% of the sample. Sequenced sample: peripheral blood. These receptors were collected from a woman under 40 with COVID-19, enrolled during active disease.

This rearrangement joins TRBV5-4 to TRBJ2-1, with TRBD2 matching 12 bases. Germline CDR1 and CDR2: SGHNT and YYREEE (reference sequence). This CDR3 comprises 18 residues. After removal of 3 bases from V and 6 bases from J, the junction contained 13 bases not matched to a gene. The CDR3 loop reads CASSSRTSGGPRGNEQFF. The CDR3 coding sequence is TGTGCCAGCAGCTCGCGAACTAGCGGGGGGCCCCGGGGCAATGAGCAGTTCTTC. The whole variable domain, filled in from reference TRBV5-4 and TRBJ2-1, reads ETGVTQSPTHLIKTRGQQVTLRCSSQSGHNTVSWYQQALGQGPQFIFQYYREEENGRGNFPPRFSGLQFPNYSSELNVNALELDDSALYLCASSSRTSGGPRGNEQFFGPGTRLTVL.

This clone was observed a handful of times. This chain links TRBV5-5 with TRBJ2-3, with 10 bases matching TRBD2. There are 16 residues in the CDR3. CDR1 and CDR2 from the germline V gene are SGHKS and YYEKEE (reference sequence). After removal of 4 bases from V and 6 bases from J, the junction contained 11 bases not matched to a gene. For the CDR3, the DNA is TGTGCCAGCAGCAGGACTAGCGGCTCGTTAGCCGATACGCAGTATTTT. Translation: CASSRTSGSLADTQYF.

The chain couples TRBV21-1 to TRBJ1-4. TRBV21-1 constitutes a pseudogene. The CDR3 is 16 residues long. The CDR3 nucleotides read TGTGCCAGCAGCCCCCCGGGGAGGGCTCTGGATGAAAAACTGTTTTTT. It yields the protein CASSPPGRALDEKLFF.

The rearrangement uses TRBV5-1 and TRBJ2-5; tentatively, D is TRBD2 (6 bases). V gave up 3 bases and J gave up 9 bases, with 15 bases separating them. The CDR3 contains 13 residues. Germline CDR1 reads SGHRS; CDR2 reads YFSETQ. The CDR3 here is CASSSGALRAQYF. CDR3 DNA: TGCGCCAGCAGCTCGGGAGCTCTCCGGGCCCAGTACTTC. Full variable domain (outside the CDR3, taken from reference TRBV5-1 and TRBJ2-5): KAGVTQTPRYLIKTRGQQVTLSCSPISGHRSVSWYQQTPGQGLQFLFEYFSETQRNKGNFPGRFSGRQFSNSRSEMNVSTLELGDSALYLCASSSGALRAQYFGPGTRLLVL.

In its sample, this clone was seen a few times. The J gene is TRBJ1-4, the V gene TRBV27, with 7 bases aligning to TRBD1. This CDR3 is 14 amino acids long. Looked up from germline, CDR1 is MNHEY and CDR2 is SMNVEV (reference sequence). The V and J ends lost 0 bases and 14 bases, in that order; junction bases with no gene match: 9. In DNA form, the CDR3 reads TGTGCCAGCAGTTTATCAGGTGCGGAGACAGGGCTGTTTTTT. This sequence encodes CASSLSGAETGLFF.